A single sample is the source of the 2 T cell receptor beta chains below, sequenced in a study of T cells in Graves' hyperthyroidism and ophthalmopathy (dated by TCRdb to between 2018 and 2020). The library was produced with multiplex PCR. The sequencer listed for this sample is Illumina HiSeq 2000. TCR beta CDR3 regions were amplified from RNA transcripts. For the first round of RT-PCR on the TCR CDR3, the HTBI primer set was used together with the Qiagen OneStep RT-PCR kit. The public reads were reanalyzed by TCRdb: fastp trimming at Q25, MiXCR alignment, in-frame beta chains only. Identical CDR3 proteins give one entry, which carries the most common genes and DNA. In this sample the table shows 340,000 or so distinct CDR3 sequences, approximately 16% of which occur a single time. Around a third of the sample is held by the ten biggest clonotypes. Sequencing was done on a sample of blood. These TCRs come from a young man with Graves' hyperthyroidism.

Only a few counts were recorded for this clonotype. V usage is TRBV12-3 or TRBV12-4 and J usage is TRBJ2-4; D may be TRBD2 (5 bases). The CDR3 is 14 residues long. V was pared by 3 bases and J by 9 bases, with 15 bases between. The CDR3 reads CASSLAGHSSIQYF. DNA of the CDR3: TGTGCCAGCAGTTTGGCGGGTCACTCGAGCATTCAGTACTTC.

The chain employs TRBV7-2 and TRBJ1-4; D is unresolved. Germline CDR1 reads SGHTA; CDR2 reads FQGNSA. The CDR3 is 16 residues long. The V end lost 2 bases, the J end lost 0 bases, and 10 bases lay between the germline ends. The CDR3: CASSLYGGATNEKLFF. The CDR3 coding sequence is TGTGCCAGCAGCTTATACGGCGGAGCAACTAATGAAAAACTGTTTTTT.